These T cell receptor beta chains were read from a single sample in a study of cytomegalovirus exposure and HLA in healthy donors. Only in-frame clones appear in the TCRdb table, and some are missing; sequencing was by immunoSEQ multiplex PCR. The data contain 95,000 to 150,000 clones, around 66% of them singletons. The specimen sequenced was PBMCs. These receptors came from a middle-aged woman in good health and CMV-seropositive. Both conserved end residues are part of each CDR3. Each record gives: V gene, J gene, clone size, D gene, CDR3 protein, CDR3 DNA. D genes are given only for firm matches. Not every row has a clone size; where given, it reads once, few, many or a size class.

TRBV29-1,TRBJ2-3,.,TRBD2,CSVETGGFTDTQYF,TGCAGCGTTGAAACGGGGGGGTTCACAGATACGCAGTATTTT
TRBV7-9,TRBJ1-2,.,TRBD1,CASSLGTGDLNYGYTF,TGTGCCAGCAGCTTGGGGACAGGCGATCTTAACTATGGCTACACCTTC
TRBV7-6,TRBJ2-5,.,.,CASSFYLEETQYF,TGTGCCAGCAGCTTTTATCTCGAAGAGACCCAGTACTTC
TRBV9,TRBJ2-1,.,.,CASSAGARFNSREQFF,TGTGCCAGCAGCGCTGGGGCTAGATTTAATTCTCGTGAGCAGTTCTTC
TRBV5-4,TRBJ1-1,few,.,CASSIGGNTEAFF,TGTGCCAGCAGCATCGGAGGGAACACTGAAGCTTTCTTT
TRBV7-9,TRBJ1-1,.,TRBD1,CASSFQDAGQGTEAFF,TGTGCCAGCAGCTTCCAAGATGCGGGACAGGGCACTGAAGCTTTCTTT
TRBV19,TRBJ2-7,few,.,CASSINRDRYEQYF,TGTGCCAGTAGTATTAACAGGGATCGCTACGAGCAGTACTTC
TRBV7-8,TRBJ1-2,.,.,CASSPVLGLLYGYTF,TGTGCCAGCAGCCCTGTTTTGGGACTCCTCTATGGCTACACCTTC
TRBV19,TRBJ1-5,.,.,CASSMPGDQPQHF,TGTGCCAGTAGTATGCCCGGGGATCAGCCTCAGCATTTT
TRBV6-1,TRBJ2-7,.,.,CASSEAYYEQYF,TGTGCCAGCAGTGAAGCGTACTACGAGCAGTACTTC
TRBV10-2,TRBJ1-1,few,.,CASSAQGGTEAFF,TGCGCCAGCAGTGCGCAGGGTGGCACTGAAGCTTTCTTT
TRBV6-5,TRBJ2-7,.,TRBD2,CASSYELAGDGYEQYF,TGTGCCAGCAGTTACGAACTAGCGGGAGATGGCTACGAGCAGTACTTC
TRBV7-9,TRBJ1-1,.,TRBD1,CASSLDRGSTEAFF,TGTGCCAGCAGCTTAGACAGGGGGAGCACTGAAGCTTTCTTT
TRBV5-1,TRBJ2-5,.,.,CASSLGAPLAETQYF,TGCGCCAGCAGCTTGGGGGCCCCCCTGGCAGAGACCCAGTACTTC
TRBV19,TRBJ1-5,few,.,CASSIEQGISNQPQHF,TGTGCCAGTAGTATTGAACAGGGAATTAGCAATCAGCCCCAGCATTTT
TRBV15,TRBJ2-7,.,TRBD1,CATSRSRDRTYEQYF,TGTGCCACCAGCAGATCCCGGGACAGAACCTACGAGCAGTACTTC
TRBV9,TRBJ2-5,.,TRBD2,CASSVGGTSGRETQYF,TGTGCCAGCAGCGTAGGGGGGACTAGCGGGAGGGAGACCCAGTACTTC
TRBV28,TRBJ1-5,.,.,CASRLNSNQPQHF,TGTGCCAGCAGACTAAATAGCAATCAGCCCCAGCATTTT
TRBV6-5,TRBJ2-7,.,TRBD1,CASRDRGPGEQYF,TGTGCCAGCAGGGATAGGGGGCCCGGCGAGCAGTACTTC
TRBV27,TRBJ2-1,.,TRBD1,CASSLWGQGYNEQFF,TGTGCCAGCAGTTTATGGGGACAGGGATACAATGAGCAGTTCTTC
TRBV5-1,TRBJ2-2,.,TRBD2,CASAQGLAVNTGELFF,TGCGCCAGCGCACAGGGACTAGCTGTAAACACCGGGGAGCTGTTTTTT
TRBV6-5,TRBJ1-2,.,.,CASRSDSNYGYTF,TGTGCCAGCAGATCCGACAGTAACTATGGCTACACCTTC
TRBV19,TRBJ2-3,once,.,CASSKTRIPDTQYF,TGTGCCAGTAGTAAGACTAGAATCCCAGATACGCAGTATTTT
TRBV5-1,TRBJ2-3,.,TRBD2,CASSVGLAGSLDTQYF,TGCGCCAGCAGCGTGGGACTAGCGGGTAGTCTTGATACGCAGTATTTT
TRBV7-6,TRBJ1-1,few,.,CASSLIQGPEAFF,TGTGCCAGCAGCTTAATACAGGGCCCTGAAGCTTTCTTT
TRBV25-1,TRBJ1-1,.,.,CASSEGGPLQVGTKAFF,TGTGCCAGCAGTGAGGGGGGGCCCCTCCAAGTGGGTACTAAAGCTTTCTTT
TRBV20-1,TRBJ2-5,.,.,CSATPRETQYF,TGCAGTGCTACGCCCCGGGAAACCCAGTACTTC
TRBV11-2,TRBJ2-5,.,TRBD2,CASSSGLAGDAETQYF,TGTGCCAGCAGCTCGGGACTAGCGGGGGACGCTGAGACCCAGTACTTC
TRBV6-1,TRBJ1-3,.,.,CASSESRSGNTIYF,TGTGCCAGCAGTGAATCCAGATCTGGAAACACCATATATTTT
TRBV6-4,TRBJ1-1,.,TRBD1,CASSDGQGEAFF,TGTGCCAGCAGTGACGGACAGGGTGAAGCTTTCTTT
TRBV11-2,TRBJ1-1,.,.,CASSPLGGKTTEAFF,TGTGCCAGCAGCCCCCTGGGGGGAAAAACGACTGAAGCTTTCTTT
TRBV5-1,TRBJ2-3,.,.,CASMEGGARDTQYF,TGCGCCAGCATGGAGGGGGGGGCAAGAGATACGCAGTATTTT
TRBV10-3,TRBJ1-3,.,.,CAISAGLTGSGNTIYF,TGTGCCATCAGTGCCGGCTTAACAGGCTCTGGAAACACCATATATTTT
TRBV7-9,TRBJ1-2,.,.,CASSLDEETRRGGYTF,TGTGCCAGCAGCTTAGATGAGGAGACAAGGAGGGGTGGCTACACCTTC
TRBV28,TRBJ2-1,.,.,CASSQGGGERGNEQFF,TGTGCCAGCAGTCAGGGGGGCGGGGAAAGAGGCAATGAGCAGTTCTTC
TRBV6-1,TRBJ2-3,.,TRBD2,CASSTSGFGTDTQYF,TGTGCCAGCAGTACTAGCGGGTTTGGTACAGATACGCAGTATTTT
TRBV6-1,TRBJ2-7,.,TRBD2,CASSDQSAGRADEQYF,TGTGCCAGCAGTGATCAGTCGGCCGGGAGGGCCGACGAGCAGTACTTC
TRBV27,TRBJ1-6,.,TRBD1,CASSLQGDSSYNSPLHF,TGTGCCAGCAGTTTACAGGGGGACAGCTCCTATAATTCACCCCTCCACTTT
TRBV10-1,TRBJ1-1,.,.,CASSESIGENTEAFF,TGCGCCAGCAGTGAGTCGATCGGGGAGAACACTGAAGCTTTCTTT
TRBV30,TRBJ2-5,.,.,CAWSQEVRETQYF,TGTGCCTGGAGTCAGGAGGTTAGGGAGACCCAGTACTTC